These 26 T cell receptor beta chains came from one sample sequenced in a study of blood T cell repertoires in COVID-19. Data came from immunoSEQ multiplex PCR; TCRdb stores just in-frame clones and leaves some out. The sample includes approximately 170,000 clones, 79% seen only once; the top ten take around 19%. Sequencing used PBMCs or T cells enriched from blood (not recorded which). These receptor sequences come from a woman aged 70-85 years in a cohort exposed to, infected with or recovered from COVID-19 (not recorded which).

V gene TRBV6-5 combines with J gene TRBJ1-5, with D unclear. V lost 6 bases and J 6 bases, leaving 9 bases between the germline ends. The germline CDR1 and CDR2 sequences are MNHEY and SVGAGI. The CDR3 is 12 amino acids. CDR3 amino acids: CASSPNFQPQHF. The CDR3 DNA is TGTGCCAGCAGCCCGAACTTTCAGCCCCAGCATTTT.

This clone has only a few counts. This chain uses TRBV28 with TRBJ2-7; D is uncertain. CDR1 is MDHEN and CDR2 is SYDVKM in the germline V gene. CDR3 size: 17 residues. V lost 2 bases and J lost 0, with 17 bases in between. CDR3 protein: CASSLIVSGKISYEQYF. CDR3 DNA: TGTGCCAGCAGTTTAATCGTGTCAGGAAAGATCTCCTACGAGCAGTACTTC.

The table lists this clone with a few counts. The chain employs TRBV7-2 and TRBJ1-1; D gene uncertain. Trimming cost V 1 base and J 0 bases, with 6 bases left between them. CDR1 and CDR2 (germline): SGHTA, FQGNSA. This CDR3 region has 14 residues. The CDR3 region has the DNA TGTGCCAGCAGCTTAGGGCCGATGAACACTGAAGCTTTCTTT. It codes for CASSLGPMNTEAFF. The entire variable domain, with the rest obtained from reference TRBV7-2 and TRBJ1-1, is as follows: GAGVSQSPSNKVTEKGKDVELRCDPISGHTALYWYRQSLGQGLEFLIYFQGNSAPDKSGLPSDRFSAERTGGSVSTLTIQRTQQEDSAVYLCASSLGPMNTEAFFGQGTRLTVV.

The chain combines TRBV10-3 with TRBJ1-2; D gene uncertain. The V end was cut by 7 bases, the J end by 3 bases, with 9 bases between. Germline V gene lookup returns CDR1 ENHRY and CDR2 SYGVKD. The CDR3 spans 12 residues. CDR3: CAINTIYYGYTF. The CDR3 nucleotides are TGTGCCATCAATACAATCTACTATGGCTACACCTTC.

This chain joins TRBV3-1 (or the pseudogene TRBV3-2) and TRBJ2-7; maybe TRBD1 (5 bases). Per germline, CDR1 LGHDT and CDR2 YNNKEL (reference sequence). V was clipped by 4 bases and J by 4 bases, with 11 bases between them. This CDR3 contains 13 residues. The CDR3 nucleotides read TGTGCCAGCAGCCTAAGGACAATTTACGAGCAGTACTTC. Protein sequence: CASSLRTIYEQYF.

This chain links TRBV3-1 (or the pseudogene TRBV3-2) with TRBJ2-7; 7 bases agree with TRBD1. The CDR3 sequence is 14 residues long. Germline CDR1 reads LGHDT; CDR2 reads YNNKEL (reference sequence). J lost 0 bases, V lost 2 bases, and 1 base had no gene match. As DNA, the CDR3 is TGTGCCAGCAGCCAAACAGGGGACTCCTACGAGCAGTACTTC. Residues: CASSQTGDSYEQYF.

This clone appeared a few times. The rearrangement joins TRBV18 to TRBJ1-3; D is uncertain. The CDR3 length is 16 residues. The germline V and J ends were trimmed by 2 bases and 0 bases, with 11 bases remaining between them. Germline CDR1 KGHSH, CDR2 LQKENI. The CDR3: CASSPVEAASGNTIYF. The CDR3 DNA reads as TGTGCCAGCTCACCAGTTGAGGCAGCCTCTGGAAACACCATATATTTT.

The chain links TRBV4-3 to TRBJ2-7; D is perhaps TRBD1 (6 bases). Germline-derived CDR1 and CDR2 are LGHNA and YSLEER. V lost 0 bases and J 4 bases, leaving 13 bases between the germline ends. This CDR3 comprises 15 residues. CDR3 sequence: CASSQDSGEQYEQYF. The CDR3 DNA sequence: TGCGCCAGCAGCCAAGATTCAGGGGAACAGTACGAGCAGTACTTC.

The genes are TRBV18 and TRBJ2-1; 10 bases match TRBD2. Losses at the gene ends were 5 bases for V and 12 bases for J; bases not matched to a gene: 13. The CDR3 spans 15 residues. Germline CDR1 is KGHSH and CDR2 is LQKENI. CDR3 residues: CASSSTSGNLVAQFF. Here the CDR3 DNA reads TGTGCCAGCTCATCTACTAGCGGGAATTTGGTCGCGCAGTTCTTC.

The chain combines TRBV3-1 (or the pseudogene TRBV3-2) with TRBJ1-4; 8 bases agree with TRBD1. Germline V CDR1 and CDR2: LGHDT, YNNKEL (reference sequence). With V trimmed by 1 base and J by 5 bases, 3 bases remained unmatched. The CDR3 is 15 amino acids. CDR3 loop: CASSQGTGGNEKLFF. The CDR3 DNA reads as TGTGCCAGCAGCCAAGGAACAGGGGGGAATGAAAAACTGTTTTTT.

The rearrangement joins TRBV7-3 to TRBJ2-5, with 8 positions matching TRBD1. The V gene end was trimmed by 2 bases and the J gene end by 4 bases; junction bases not matched to a gene: 0. The CDR3 spans 13 residues. Looked up from germline, CDR1 is SGHTA and CDR2 is FQGTGA. The CDR3: CASSLGQGETQYF. In DNA form, the CDR3 reads TGTGCCAGCAGCTTAGGACAGGGAGAGACCCAGTACTTC.

The chain links TRBV14 to TRBJ2-5; no firm D call. Germline values: CDR1 SGHDN, CDR2 FVKESK. This CDR3 spans 15 amino acids. With 8 bases removed from V and 5 bases from J, the gap between germline ends came to 21 bases. In DNA, the CDR3 is TGTGCCAGCGCTTTCCAATCCCGGCCCAGGGAGACCCAGTACTTC. This gives the protein CASAFQSRPRETQYF.

This clone was detected a few times. The chain links TRBV20-1 to TRBJ1-5, with no clear D. The CDR3 length is 15 residues. Germline assignment: CDR1 DFQATT and CDR2 SNEGSKA (reference sequence). Trimming left V 3 bases short and J 3 bases short, with 15 bases between. The CDR3 protein is CSASSGNPFNQPQHF. In DNA form, the CDR3 reads TGCAGTGCTAGTTCCGGTAACCCCTTCAATCAGCCCCAGCATTTT.

The V and J genes are TRBV28 and TRBJ2-7, with D possibly being TRBD2 (5 bases). V was clipped by 4 bases and J by 4 bases, with 17 bases between them. The CDR3 totals 15 residues. The germline V gene has CDR1 MDHEN and CDR2 SYDVKM. For the CDR3, the DNA is TGTGCCAGCAGTTCCCGCTTCCCGAGGGCGTACGAGCAGTACTTC. Its protein is CASSSRFPRAYEQYF. Based on the CDR3 plus reference TRBV28 and TRBJ2-7, the full variable domain is DVKVTQSSRYLVKRTGEKVFLECVQDMDHENMFWYRQDPGLGLRLIYFSYDVKMKEKGDIPEGYSVSREKKERFSLILESASTNQTSMYLCASSSRFPRAYEQYFGPGTRLTVT.

This clone appeared a single time. The rearrangement links TRBV28 to TRBJ1-2; TRBD1 matches at 7 bases. The V and J ends lost 2 bases and 8 bases, in that order; junction bases with no gene match: 11. CDR1 is MDHEN and CDR2 is SYDVKM in the germline V gene. The CDR3 runs 15 residues. This chain's CDR3 is CASSLNPAGGKGYTF. The CDR3 DNA follows: TGTGCCAGCAGTTTAAATCCGGCAGGGGGTAAGGGCTACACCTTC.

The V call is TRBV4-1, the J call TRBJ2-7; D remains unclear. Germline assignment: CDR1 MGHRA and CDR2 YSYEKL. Trimming left V 4 bases short and J 7 bases short, with 17 bases between. The CDR3 consists of 14 residues. The CDR3 is CASSRSIAEKEQYF. For the CDR3, the DNA is TGCGCCAGCAGCCGGTCTATAGCCGAAAAGGAGCAGTACTTC.

This rearrangement joins TRBV28 to TRBJ2-1; perhaps TRBD2 as D (6 bases). CDR3 length equals 14 residues. Per the germline V gene, CDR1 is MDHEN and CDR2 is SYDVKM. The V and J ends lost 5 bases and 2 bases respectively, with 10 bases between them. Here the CDR3 DNA reads TGTGCCAGCAGTCGGAGACTAGCCTACAATGAGCAGTTCTTC. Translation gives CASSRRLAYNEQFF.

The chain recombines TRBV24-1 with TRBJ1-2; 12 nucleotides match TRBD1. This CDR3 is 16 amino acids long. Per germline, CDR1 KGHDR and CDR2 SFDVKD. The junction had 4 bases not matched to a gene; V was cut back by 2 bases and J by 4 bases. In DNA, the CDR3 is TGTGCCACCAGTGATTCCGGGACAGGGGGCGTCTATGGCTACACCTTC. This encodes CATSDSGTGGVYGYTF.

J is TRBJ2-7 and V is TRBV5-3, with a possible D match to TRBD1 (5 bases). TRBV5-3 is an open reading frame whose function is uncertain. The CDR3 extends over 13 amino acids. Trimming took off 4 bases at V and 2 bases at J, with 10 bases between the two ends. CDR3 sequence (DNA): TGTGCCAGAAGCCCGACAGTCGCCTACGAGCAGTACTTC. It translates to CARSPTVAYEQYF.

This sequence joins TRBV9 and TRBJ1-5; unclear D gene. The germline V and J ends were trimmed by 0 bases and 11 bases, with 18 bases remaining between them. The CDR3 is 15 residues long. The germline gives CDR1 SGDLS, CDR2 YYNGEE. The CDR3, as DNA: TGTGCCAGCAGCGTAGATGCGGGTACGGGGTCGACCCAGCATTTT. Encoded protein: CASSVDAGTGSTQHF.

This chain joins TRBV18 and TRBJ2-5; the D is unclear. This CDR3 contains 13 residues. Germline V CDR1 and CDR2: KGHSH, LQKENI. Trimming shortened V by 3 bases and J by 5 bases, and 10 bases separated the two germline ends. CDR3 region: CASSPSVFETQYF. CDR3 sequence (DNA): TGTGCCAGCTCACCGTCCGTTTTTGAGACCCAGTACTTC.

V usage is TRBV6-6 and J usage is TRBJ1-1; D is perhaps TRBD1 (6 bases). There are 14 residues in the CDR3. The V and J ends lost 7 bases and 5 bases respectively, with 17 bases between them. Germline lookup yields CDR1 MNHNY and CDR2 SVGAGI (reference sequence). DNA of the CDR3: TGTGCCAGCACCATACGAGGGGGGGAAACTGAAGCTTTCTTT. Protein product: CASTIRGGETEAFF.

The CDR3 loop is CASSPVPYAVYF. The CDR3 nucleotides are TGTGCCAGCAGCCCCGTCCCCTACGCGGTGTACTTC. This rearrangement joins TRBV7-9 to TRBJ2-7; D remains unclear. The CDR3 totals 12 residues. In germline, CDR1 is SEHNR, CDR2 FQNEAQ (reference sequence). V was pared by 5 bases and J by 12 bases, with 17 bases between.

The chain joins TRBV19 to TRBJ2-3; D gene uncertain. The CDR3 is 13 amino acids. Per the germline V gene, CDR1 is LNHDA and CDR2 is SQIVND (reference sequence). V lost 3 bases to trimming and J lost 0 bases, with 4 bases between them. The CDR3 protein is CASSMASTDTQYF. The CDR3 bases are TGTGCCAGTAGTATGGCCAGCACAGATACGCAGTATTTT.

For the CDR3, the DNA is TGCGCCAGCAGCTTAGACAGGGGCCCCTACGAGCAGTACTTC. Translated: CASSLDRGPYEQYF. The V call is TRBV5-1, the J call TRBJ2-7, with 8 positions matching TRBD1. V shed 2 bases, J shed 2 bases, and the junction held 3 bases outside the gene matches. The germline gives CDR1 SGHRS, CDR2 YFSETQ. There are 14 residues in the CDR3.

The chain carries TRBV4-1 and TRBJ1-5, with TRBD1 matching over 12 bases. There are 15 residues in the CDR3. V lost 8 bases, J lost 5 bases, and 7 bases stayed unmatched. Germline assignment: CDR1 MGHRA and CDR2 YSYEKL. CDR3 nucleotide sequence: TGCGCCAGCTCCCCGGGACAGGGGGCTTATCAGCCCCAGCATTTT. This codes for CASSPGQGAYQPQHF.